The entry below describes one T cell receptor beta chain. The length of the CDR3 is 14 residues. The V gene's germline CDR1 is SNHLY and CDR2 FYNNEI. The ends were cut back, 5 bases at V and 10 bases at J, with 21 bases in the middle. Primers used in a second PCR of about 6 to 12 cycles were a sample-barcoded 5' primer and a J-beta primer mix. In TCRdb, the 5' RACE reads were re-called with MiXCR into one record per CDR3 protein. The sample yields about 1.6 million distinct CDR3 sequences, roughly a third seen once. The source of the sample is a study of blood T cells in healthy people across ages. The receptor comes from a woman in her 30s in good health. Material: blood. V usage is TRBV2 and J usage is TRBJ2-7, with D perhaps TRBD2 (5 bases). The chain's CDR3 is CASSQDSSKRAQYF. In DNA, the CDR3 is TGTGCCAGCAGTCAGGACTCTTCAAAACGGGCCCAGTACTTC.